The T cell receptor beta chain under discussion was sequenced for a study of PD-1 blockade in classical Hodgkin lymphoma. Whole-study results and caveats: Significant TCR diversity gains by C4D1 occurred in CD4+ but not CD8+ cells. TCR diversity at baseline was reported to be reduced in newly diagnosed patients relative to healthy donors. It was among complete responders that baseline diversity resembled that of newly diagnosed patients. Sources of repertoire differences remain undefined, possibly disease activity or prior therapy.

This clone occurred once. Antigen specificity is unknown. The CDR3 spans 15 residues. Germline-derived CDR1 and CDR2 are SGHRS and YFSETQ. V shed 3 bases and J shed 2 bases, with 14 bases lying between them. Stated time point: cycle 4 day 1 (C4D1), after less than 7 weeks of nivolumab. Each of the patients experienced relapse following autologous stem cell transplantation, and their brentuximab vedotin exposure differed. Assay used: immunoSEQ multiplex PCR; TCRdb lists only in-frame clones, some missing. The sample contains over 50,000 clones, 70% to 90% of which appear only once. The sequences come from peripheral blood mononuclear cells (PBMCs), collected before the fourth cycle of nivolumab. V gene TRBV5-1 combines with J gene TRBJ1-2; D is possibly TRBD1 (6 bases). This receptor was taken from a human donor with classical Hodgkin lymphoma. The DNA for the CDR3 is TGCGCCAGCAGCTACCAGGGACAACCCAACTATGGCTACACCTTC. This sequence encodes CASSYQGQPNYGYTF.